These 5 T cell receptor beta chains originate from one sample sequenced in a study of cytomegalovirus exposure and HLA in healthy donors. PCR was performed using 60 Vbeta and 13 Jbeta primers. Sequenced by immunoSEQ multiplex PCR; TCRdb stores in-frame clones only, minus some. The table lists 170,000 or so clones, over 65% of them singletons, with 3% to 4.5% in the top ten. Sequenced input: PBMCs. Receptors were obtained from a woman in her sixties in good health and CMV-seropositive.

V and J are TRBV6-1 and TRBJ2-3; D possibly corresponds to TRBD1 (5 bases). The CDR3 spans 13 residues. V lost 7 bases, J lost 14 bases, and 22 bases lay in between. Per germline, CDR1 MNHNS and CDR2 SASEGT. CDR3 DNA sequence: TGTGCCAGCACATCGGGTGACAGTAGAGTGGTGTATTTT. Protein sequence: CASTSGDSRVVYF.

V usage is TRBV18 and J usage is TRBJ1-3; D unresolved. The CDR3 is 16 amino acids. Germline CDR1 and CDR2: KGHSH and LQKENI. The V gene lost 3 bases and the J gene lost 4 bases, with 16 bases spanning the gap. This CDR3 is CASSPGAERGGNTIYF. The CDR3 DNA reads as TGTGCCAGCTCACCTGGAGCAGAGCGAGGAGGAAACACCATATATTTT.

CDR3 DNA: TGTGCCAGCAGTAGACAGGGGGCATGCTTCTTC. Translating it yields CASSRQGACFF. The chain has TRBV2 and TRBJ2-1; TRBD1 aligns across 10 bases. V shed 5 bases and J 16 bases; nucleotides not matched to a gene: 5. There are 11 residues in the CDR3. Germline values: CDR1 SNHLY, CDR2 FYNNEI. Based on the CDR3 plus reference TRBV2 and TRBJ2-1, the full variable domain is EPEVTQTPSHQVTQMGQEVILRCVPISNHLYFYWYRQILGQKVEFLVSFYNNEISEKSEIFDDQFSVERPDGSNFTLKIRSTKLEDSAMYFCASSRQGACFFGPGTRLTVL.

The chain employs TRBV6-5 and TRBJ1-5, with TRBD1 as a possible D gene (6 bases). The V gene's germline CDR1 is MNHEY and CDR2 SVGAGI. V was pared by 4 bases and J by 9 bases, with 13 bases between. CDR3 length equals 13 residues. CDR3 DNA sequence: TGTGCCAGCAGTTTGACAGGCCTTCGGCCCCAGCATTTT. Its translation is CASSLTGLRPQHF.

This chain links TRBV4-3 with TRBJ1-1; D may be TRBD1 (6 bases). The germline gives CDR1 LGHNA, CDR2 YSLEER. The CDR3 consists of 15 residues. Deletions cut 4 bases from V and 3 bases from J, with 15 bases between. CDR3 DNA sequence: TGCGCCAGCAGCCGATACAGGGATGCGGACACTGAAGCTTTCTTT. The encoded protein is CASSRYRDADTEAFF.